These 32 T cell receptor beta chains were all obtained from the same sample, sequenced in a study of OX40 agonist ivuxolimab in advanced cancers. The method was immunoSEQ multiplex PCR; TCRdb's version includes in-frame clones alone and lacks a portion of them. The sample has about 66,000 clones; 70% to 80% are singletons. The input for sequencing was CD4+ or CD8+ T cells sorted from blood, taken in a trial of the OX40 agonist ivuxolimab. Receptors originate from an adult with an advanced solid tumor such as melanoma, head and neck, liver or kidney cancer.

The genes are TRBV9 and TRBJ2-3, with TRBD2 as a possible D gene (6 bases). Trimming pared 3 bases from V and 2 bases from J, leaving 16 bases between. CDR1 SGDLS and CDR2 YYNGEE come from the germline V gene. CDR3 length: 16 amino acids. CDR3 in DNA: TGTGCCAGCAGCGGCACTCGGGGACTTACCACAGATACGCAGTATTTT. This encodes CASSGTRGLTTDTQYF. Using reference TRBV9 and TRBJ2-3 for the parts outside the CDR3, the full variable domain is DSGVTQTPKHLITATGQRVTLRCSPRSGDLSVYWYQQSLDQGLQFLIQYYNGEERAKGNILERFSAQQFPDLHSELNLSSLELGDSALYFCASSGTRGLTTDTQYFGPGTRLTVL.

V and J are TRBV4-1 and TRBJ1-4; a weak D match, TRBD1 (6 bases). Trimming left V 4 bases short and J 8 bases short, with 17 bases between. The length of the CDR3 is 15 residues. The V gene's germline CDR1 is MGHRA and CDR2 YSYEKL. For the CDR3, the DNA is TGCGCCAGCAGCCCATTCGAACGGGACAACGAAAAACTGTTTTTT. It encodes CASSPFERDNEKLFF.

This clone was seen once. This chain uses TRBV10-3 with TRBJ2-7; TRBD1 is a possible D gene (6 bases). From germline, CDR1 is ENHRY and CDR2 SYGVKD. CDR3 length: 11 residues. V lost 9 bases to trimming and J lost 4 bases, with 10 bases between them. In DNA form, the CDR3 reads TGTGCCATATCAGGGGAGTACGAGCAGTACTTC. It specifies CAISGEYEQYF.

The chain recombines TRBV2 with TRBJ2-2, with D possibly matching TRBD2 (5 bases). The CDR3 length is 13 residues. Trimming cost V 8 bases and J 3 bases, with 10 bases left between them. The germline gives CDR1 SNHLY, CDR2 FYNNEI. CDR3 coding DNA: TGTGCCAGCTCAGAGGACTACACCGGGGAGCTGTTTTTT. It specifies CASSEDYTGELFF.

The chain uses TRBV5-1 and TRBJ2-7; unclear D gene. This CDR3 spans 12 amino acids. Per germline, CDR1 SGHRS and CDR2 YFSETQ. Trimming cost V 1 base and J 6 bases, with 8 bases left between them. The CDR3 sequence is CASSLSWGEQYF. In DNA, the CDR3 is TGCGCCAGCAGCTTGTCCTGGGGCGAGCAGTACTTC.

This clone was seen once. J is TRBJ1-5 and V is TRBV4-1; D remains unclear. The V and J ends lost 4 bases and 6 bases respectively, with 13 bases between them. The CDR3 has 14 residues. The V gene's germline CDR1 is MGHRA and CDR2 YSYEKL. CDR3 region: CASSRTGRGQPQHF. The CDR3 bases are TGCGCCAGCAGCCGGACCGGGCGGGGTCAGCCCCAGCATTTT.

In this sample, this clone turned up many times. V is TRBV6-5 and J is TRBJ1-2, with D uncertain. The CDR3 extends over 14 amino acids. Per the germline V gene, CDR1 is MNHEY and CDR2 is SVGAGI. Deletions cut 0 bases from V and 5 bases from J, with 10 bases between. The CDR3 loop is CASSYSVGDYGYTF. CDR3 in DNA: TGTGCCAGCAGTTACTCGGTTGGTGATTATGGCTACACCTTC.

This clone was observed a single time. V and J are TRBV4-1 and TRBJ1-5; unclear D gene. Germline loops: CDR1 MGHRA, CDR2 YSYEKL. This CDR3 region has 15 residues. V was cut by 5 bases and J by 0 bases, with 11 bases left in between. The CDR3 region is CASSLYHNSNQPQHF. The CDR3 DNA reads TGCGCCAGCAGCTTATACCACAATAGCAATCAGCCCCAGCATTTT.

This sequence joins TRBV7-6 and TRBJ2-2; 8 nucleotides line up with TRBD1. This CDR3 has 17 residues. The germline CDR1 and CDR2 sequences are SGHVS and FNYEAQ. J lost 9 bases, V lost 7 bases, and 19 bases had no gene match. The CDR3 DNA reads as TGTGCCAGCATCTCCCCACTCGGACAGGGCCTCTGCCGGGAGCTGTTTTTT. Protein product: CASISPLGQGLCRELFF.

The V gene is TRBV5-4, the J gene TRBJ2-2, with 9 positions matching TRBD1. Germline V gives CDR1 SGHNT, CDR2 YYREEE (reference sequence). V lost 3 bases to trimming and J lost 0 bases; unmatched junction nucleotides: 3. The CDR3 is made up of 16 amino acids. This CDR3 reads CASSSDRGANTGELFF. In nucleotides, the CDR3 is TGTGCCAGCAGCTCGGACAGGGGTGCGAACACCGGGGAGCTGTTTTTT.

A single count supports this clone. The CDR3 DNA reads TGTGCCAGTAGTCCTAGCGGGAGTAACGTTGGTGAGCAGTTCTTC. This translates into CASSPSGSNVGEQFF. The rearrangement links TRBV19 to TRBJ2-1; 10 nucleotides align to TRBD2. Losses at the gene ends were 5 bases for V and 9 bases for J; bases not matched to a gene: 10. The CDR3 has 15 amino acids. Germline V gene data show CDR1 as LNHDA and CDR2 as SQIVND (reference sequence).

The chain couples TRBV6-1 to TRBJ1-2; no clear D. Germline V gives CDR1 MNHNS, CDR2 SASEGT. This CDR3 is built from 17 residues. The ends were cut back, 4 bases at V and 3 bases at J, with 21 bases in the middle. The CDR3 spells CASSVAGLGITHYGYTF. The CDR3 DNA is TGTGCCAGCAGTGTTGCGGGATTGGGGATAACCCACTATGGCTACACCTTC.

The J gene is TRBJ1-3, the V gene TRBV5-6; TRBD1 agrees at 9 bases. Germline loops: CDR1 SGHDT, CDR2 YYEEEE. The CDR3 is made up of 17 amino acids. With 4 bases clipped from V and 0 bases from J, the junction kept 8 bases outside the gene matches. The CDR3 DNA is TGTGCCAGCAGCATAGGGGACAGGGCGAACTCTGGAAACACCATATATTTT. Residues: CASSIGDRANSGNTIYF.

The rearrangement links TRBV15 to TRBJ1-1; the match to TRBD1 covers 9 bases. Looked up from germline, CDR1 is LNHNV and CDR2 is YYDKDF (reference sequence). After removal of 5 bases from V and 3 bases from J, the junction contained 10 bases not matched to a gene. The CDR3 is made up of 16 amino acids. The CDR3 reads CATSPRVGTGHTEAFF. The CDR3 nucleotides are TGTGCCACCAGCCCAAGGGTTGGGACAGGGCACACTGAAGCTTTCTTT.

The chain is built from TRBV6-5 and TRBJ2-7; 10 nucleotides agree with TRBD1. Per the germline V gene, CDR1 is MNHEY and CDR2 is SVGAGI. The CDR3 extends over 14 amino acids. The trim removed 7 bases at V and 2 bases at J, leaving 5 bases unmatched. The CDR3 reads CASNDGTGAYEQYF. The DNA of the CDR3 is TGTGCCAGCAATGACGGGACAGGGGCCTACGAGCAGTACTTC.

This chain links TRBV5-4 with TRBJ2-3; D is unclear. This CDR3 comprises 12 residues. Per germline, CDR1 SGHNT and CDR2 YYREEE (reference sequence). The V gene lost 2 bases and the J gene lost 2 bases, with 3 bases spanning the gap. The CDR3 here is CASSLNTDTQYF. The DNA of the CDR3 is TGTGCCAGCAGCTTAAACACAGATACGCAGTATTTT.

The chain has TRBV2 and TRBJ1-1; D not resolved. Germline V CDR1 and CDR2: SNHLY, FYNNEI. V lost 8 bases to trimming and J lost 2 bases, with 12 bases between them. The CDR3 contains 13 residues. CDR3 residues: CASRGSLNTEAFF. The CDR3 DNA reads as TGTGCCAGCCGCGGCAGCTTAAACACTGAAGCTTTCTTT. The full variable domain, with the rest looked up from reference TRBV2 and TRBJ1-1, is EPEVTQTPSHQVTQMGQEVILRCVPISNHLYFYWYRQILGQKVEFLVSFYNNEISEKSEIFDDQFSVERPDGSNFTLKIRSTKLEDSAMYFCASRGSLNTEAFFGQGTRLTVV.

The chain recombines TRBV5-1 with TRBJ1-1; 11 nucleotides agree with TRBD1. CDR3 length: 14 residues. Unmatched junction bases numbered 2, after V lost 3 bases and J lost 4 bases. The germline CDR1 and CDR2 sequences are SGHRS and YFSETQ. The chain's CDR3 is CASSSGTGGTEAFF. The CDR3 nucleotides read TGCGCCAGCAGCTCCGGGACAGGGGGCACTGAAGCTTTCTTT.

The chain is built from TRBV18 and TRBJ2-4; 13 positions match TRBD2. Germline V gives CDR1 KGHSH, CDR2 LQKENI. The CDR3 totals 15 residues. With V trimmed by 1 base and J by 10 bases, 4 bases remained unmatched. CDR3 loop: CASSPQELAGGIQYF. The CDR3 DNA follows: TGTGCCAGCTCACCACAGGAACTAGCGGGGGGGATTCAGTACTTC.

The chain uses TRBV2 and TRBJ1-5, with D uncertain. This CDR3 region has 12 residues. Germline loops: CDR1 SNHLY, CDR2 FYNNEI. V was shortened by 4 bases and J by 3 bases, with 4 bases between the two germline ends. The CDR3: CASSGPNQPQHF. The CDR3 coding sequence is TGTGCCAGCAGTGGTCCCAATCAGCCCCAGCATTTT.

This clone was observed a few times. The rearrangement uses TRBV18 and TRBJ2-1; D might be TRBD1 (6 bases). The V gene lost 3 bases and the J gene lost 3 bases, with 12 bases spanning the gap. CDR3 length equals 15 residues. Per the germline V gene, CDR1 is KGHSH and CDR2 is LQKENI. The CDR3 nucleotides are TGTGCCAGCTCACCTCGAACAGGGTACTACAATGAGCAGTTCTTC. Protein: CASSPRTGYYNEQFF.

This chain connects TRBV7-3 to TRBJ2-1; 12 bases agree with TRBD1. This CDR3 has 14 residues. V shed 3 bases, J shed 8 bases, and the junction held 2 bases outside the gene matches. Germline V gene lookup returns CDR1 SGHTA and CDR2 FQGTGA. This CDR3 reads CASSFGDRGHEQFF. The CDR3 coding sequence is TGTGCCAGCAGCTTTGGGGACAGGGGGCATGAGCAGTTCTTC.

This clone appeared a single time. This chain links TRBV5-5 with TRBJ2-7; 7 bases map to TRBD2. Germline assignment: CDR1 SGHKS and CDR2 YYEKEE (reference sequence). J gave up 2 bases and V 6 bases, and 14 bases lay outside the gene matches. This CDR3 is 16 amino acids long. For the CDR3, the DNA is TGTGCCAGCACCCTGGGGGGAGGGCAGACAACCTACGAGCAGTACTTC. Translation: CASTLGGGQTTYEQYF.

Concerning this clone: Other DNA sequences in the same sample also yield this CDR3. This chain uses TRBV14 with TRBJ1-1; the D gene is possibly TRBD1 (6 bases). This CDR3 has 13 residues. Germline V gene lookup returns CDR1 SGHDN and CDR2 FVKESK. V lost 2 bases and J lost 5, with 9 bases in between. Here the CDR3 reads CASSQTGLTEAFF. DNA of the CDR3: TGTGCCAGCAGCCAAACAGGGTTGACTGAAGCTTTCTTT. Together with reference TRBV14 and TRBJ1-1, the CDR3 gives the full variable domain: EAGVTQFPSHSVIEKGQTVTLRCDPISGHDNLYWYRRVMGKEIKFLLHFVKESKQDESGMPNNRFLAERTGGTYSTLKVQPAELEDSGVYFCASSQTGLTEAFFGQGTRLTVV.

In its sample, this clone was seen once. The chain uses TRBV18 and TRBJ2-6, with TRBD2 matching 10 bases. The germline CDR1 and CDR2 sequences are KGHSH and LQKENI. V was pared by 5 bases and J by 1 base, with 8 bases of the junction left unmatched. The length of the CDR3 is 18 residues. The CDR3 bases are TGTGCCAGCTCAGACAGCGGGAGGGCCAGTTCTGGGGCCAACGTCCTGACTTTC. Protein sequence: CASSDSGRASSGANVLTF.

This clone occurred once. V is TRBV18 and J is TRBJ2-7, with D uncertain. The V gene's germline CDR1 is KGHSH and CDR2 LQKENI. The V end was cut by 3 bases, the J end by 6 bases, with 18 bases between. CDR3 size: 15 residues. CDR3 DNA sequence: TGTGCCAGCTCACCTCCGGATTCAGGCCCCCGCGAGCAGTACTTC. This gives the protein CASSPPDSGPREQYF. Using reference TRBV18 and TRBJ2-7 for the parts outside the CDR3, the full variable domain is NAGVMQNPRHLVRRRGQEARLRCSPMKGHSHVYWYRQLPEEGLKFMVYLQKENIIDESGMPKERFSAEFPKEGPSILRIQQVVRGDSAAYFCASSPPDSGPREQYFGPGTRLTVT.

The chain uses TRBV5-4 and TRBJ1-5; 10 bases fit TRBD1. CDR3 size: 16 residues. Germline values: CDR1 SGHNT, CDR2 YYREEE (reference sequence). Germline trimming cut 4 bases from V and 5 bases from J; bases unmatched to any gene: 9. The CDR3 DNA sequence: TGTGCCAGCAGCCTAGGGGGGGGACAGGGGTATCAGCCCCAGCATTTT. Encoded protein: CASSLGGGQGYQPQHF.

V usage is TRBV5-5 and J usage is TRBJ1-5, with TRBD1 as a possible D gene (6 bases). V lost 0 bases and J 3 bases, leaving 7 bases between the germline ends. CDR1 and CDR2 (germline): SGHKS, YYEKEE (reference sequence). CDR3 length equals 14 residues. As DNA, the CDR3 is TGTGCCAGCAGCTTGGCAGGGGACAATCAGCCCCAGCATTTT. Its translation is CASSLAGDNQPQHF.

V gene TRBV7-2 combines with J gene TRBJ2-5; D unresolved. The CDR3 contains 14 residues. In germline, CDR1 is SGHTA, CDR2 FQGNSA. V was clipped by 3 bases and J by 1 base, with 9 bases between them. The CDR3 DNA is TGTGCCAGCAGCTTTCGGGCAGGCCAAGAGACCCAGTACTTC. Translation gives CASSFRAGQETQYF.

The genes are TRBV4-1 and TRBJ2-7, with 8 nucleotides matching TRBD2. This CDR3 is built from 16 residues. The germline V gene has CDR1 MGHRA and CDR2 YSYEKL. V gave up 1 base and J gave up 4 bases; unmatched junction bases: 9. CDR3 sequence reads: CASSQGLMGLVYEQYF. CDR3 DNA sequence: TGCGCCAGCAGCCAAGGTTTGATGGGACTAGTGTACGAGCAGTACTTC.

The CDR3 sequence is CASSSRTGRTDTQYF. CDR3 DNA sequence: TGTGCCAGCAGTTCCCGGACAGGGAGGACAGATACGCAGTATTTT. This chain uses TRBV2 with TRBJ2-3, with 8 nucleotides matching TRBD1. The CDR3 sequence is 15 residues long. The V and J ends lost 5 bases and 3 bases, in that order; junction bases with no gene match: 7. The germline V gene encodes CDR1 SNHLY and CDR2 FYNNEI.

The chain carries TRBV19 and TRBJ1-1; 12 positions match TRBD1. V lost 2 bases to trimming and J lost 8 bases; unmatched junction nucleotides: 6. Germline CDR1 LNHDA, CDR2 SQIVND (reference sequence). This CDR3 is 15 amino acids long. CDR3 nucleotides: TGTGCCAGTAGTATAACTGGGACAGGGGGCCGAGAAGCTTTCTTT. This gives the protein CASSITGTGGREAFF.